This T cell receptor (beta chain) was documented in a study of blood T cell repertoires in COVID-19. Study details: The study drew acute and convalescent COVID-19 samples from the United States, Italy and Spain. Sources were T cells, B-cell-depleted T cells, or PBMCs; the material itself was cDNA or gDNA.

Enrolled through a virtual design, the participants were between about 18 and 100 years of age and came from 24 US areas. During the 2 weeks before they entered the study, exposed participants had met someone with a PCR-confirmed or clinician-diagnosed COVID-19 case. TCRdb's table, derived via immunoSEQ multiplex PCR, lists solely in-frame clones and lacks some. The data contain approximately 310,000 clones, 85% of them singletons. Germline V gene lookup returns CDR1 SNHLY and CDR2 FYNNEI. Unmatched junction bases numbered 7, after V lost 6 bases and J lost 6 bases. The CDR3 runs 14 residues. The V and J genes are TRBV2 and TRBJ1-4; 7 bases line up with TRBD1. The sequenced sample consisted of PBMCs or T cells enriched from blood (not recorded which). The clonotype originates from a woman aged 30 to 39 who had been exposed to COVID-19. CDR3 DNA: TGTGCCAGCAGACCTACAGGGGTGGATGAAAAACTGTTTTTT. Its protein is CASRPTGVDEKLFF. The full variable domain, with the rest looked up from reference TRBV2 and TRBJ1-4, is EPEVTQTPSHQVTQMGQEVILRCVPISNHLYFYWYRQILGQKVEFLVSFYNNEISEKSEIFDDQFSVERPDGSNFTLKIRSTKLEDSAMYFCASRPTGVDEKLFFGSGTQLSVL.